Presented here are 30 T cell receptor beta chains from one specimen sequenced in a study of shared clonotypes between healthy human individuals. Assay: immunoSEQ multiplex PCR; the TCRdb copy retains only in-frame clones and omits some. This table holds under 750,000 clones, over 55% found once. Sequenced input: memory CD4+ T cells sorted from blood. This sample's subset: CD45RA-negative fraction. The origin of the receptors is a young woman in good health.

This clone has a single count. The genes are TRBV5-1 and TRBJ2-7, with D tentatively TRBD1 or TRBD2 (5 bases each). The CDR3 is 16 residues long. Germline V gives CDR1 SGHRS, CDR2 YFSETQ. V dropped 6 bases and J dropped 0 bases, with 19 bases sitting between them. The CDR3 reads CASIDLPGTPSYEQYF. The CDR3 DNA follows: TGCGCCAGCATCGACTTACCCGGGACCCCCTCCTACGAGCAGTACTTC.

This sequence joins TRBV2 and TRBJ2-1; the match to TRBD2 covers 7 bases. The germline V gene encodes CDR1 SNHLY and CDR2 FYNNEI. With V trimmed by 4 bases and J by 3 bases, 9 bases remained unmatched. The CDR3 length is 16 residues. For the CDR3, the DNA is TGTGCCAGCAGTGGTGGGGCGGGAGTGATCTACAATGAGCAGTTCTTC. Residues: CASSGGAGVIYNEQFF.

Only one count was recorded for this clone. The chain employs TRBV10-2 and TRBJ2-6; unclear D gene. This CDR3 has 16 residues. Germline V CDR1 and CDR2: WSHSY, SAAADI. V was pared by 2 bases and J by 0 bases, with 8 bases between. DNA of the CDR3: TGCGCCAGCAGTGAGAGGTCCCCCTCTGGGGCCAACGTCCTGACTTTC. This codes for CASSERSPSGANVLTF.

The chain couples TRBV6-5 to TRBJ2-4; no clear D. CDR3 length: 13 amino acids. V lost 3 bases and J lost 7, with 10 bases in between. Germline CDR1 and CDR2: MNHEY and SVGAGI. CDR3 nucleotide sequence: TGTGCCAGCAGTTATGACGTCGGGAACATTCAGTACTTC. Translation: CASSYDVGNIQYF.

V usage is TRBV25-1 and J usage is TRBJ2-5; D is perhaps TRBD1 (5 bases). V lost 1 base and J lost 1, with 10 bases in between. The V gene's germline CDR1 is MGHDK and CDR2 SYGVNS. The CDR3 consists of 15 residues. CDR3 bases: TGTGCCAGCAGTGAATCTGGCAGGGTCCAAGAGACCCAGTACTTC. This translates into CASSESGRVQETQYF.

The chain's CDR3 is CASSSYLERGNEKLFF. The DNA of the CDR3 is TGTGCCAGCAGTTCATACCTTGAGCGCGGTAATGAAAAACTGTTTTTT. The genes are TRBV27 and TRBJ1-4; D gene uncertain. CDR3 length: 16 residues. Germline V gives CDR1 MNHEY, CDR2 SMNVEV (reference sequence). The V gene lost 4 bases and the J gene lost 4 bases, with 16 bases spanning the gap.

DNA for the CDR3: TGTGCCAGCAGCCCAAGCCTAGCGGGGGGCCAAGAGACCCAGTACTTC. This codes for CASSPSLAGGQETQYF. The V call is TRBV27, the J call TRBJ2-5; 11 bases match TRBD2. The V and J ends lost 6 bases and 1 base, in that order; junction bases with no gene match: 7. The CDR3 extends over 16 amino acids. Germline CDR1 and CDR2: MNHEY and SMNVEV (reference sequence).

The count of this clone is one. J is TRBJ2-7 and V is TRBV10-3; TRBD1 aligns across 9 bases. Losses at the gene ends were 6 bases for V and 5 bases for J; bases not matched to a gene: 8. Germline CDR1 ENHRY, CDR2 SYGVKD. The length of the CDR3 is 14 residues. In DNA, the CDR3 is TGTGCCATCAGCGCCGGGACAGGGTACCACGAGCAGTACTTC. Translated: CAISAGTGYHEQYF.

V usage is TRBV6-1 and J usage is TRBJ2-7; 8 nucleotides align to TRBD1. V shed 4 bases and J 0 bases; nucleotides not matched to a gene: 5. Germline-derived CDR1 and CDR2 are MNHNS and SASEGT. This CDR3 comprises 15 residues. DNA of the CDR3: TGTGCCAGCAGTGCCTGGACAGGGATCTCCTACGAGCAGTACTTC. This sequence encodes CASSAWTGISYEQYF.

The chain recombines TRBV25-1 with TRBJ1-2, with D hard to call. This CDR3 is 14 amino acids long. Germline CDR1 reads MGHDK; CDR2 reads SYGVNS. Trimming pared 4 bases from V and 5 bases from J, leaving 14 bases between. DNA for the CDR3: TGTGCCAGCAGTGGAGGGAGTTTTGGGTATGGCTACACCTTC. Amino acids: CASSGGSFGYGYTF.

By sample share, this clone is medium-sized. The chain recombines TRBV6-5 with TRBJ1-5; D perhaps matches TRBD1 (5 bases). V lost 6 bases and J 1 base, leaving 13 bases between the germline ends. In germline, CDR1 is MNHEY, CDR2 SVGAGI. The CDR3 runs to 15 residues. CDR3 nucleotide sequence: TGTGCCAGCAGGGCTTGGCAGGGCAGCAATCAGCCCCAGCATTTT. Translated: CASRAWQGSNQPQHF.

This chain joins TRBV25-1 and TRBJ2-1; possible D gene TRBD2, 6 bases. Trimming shortened V by 6 bases and J by 7 bases, and 10 bases separated the two germline ends. The germline V gene has CDR1 MGHDK and CDR2 SYGVNS. This CDR3 has 12 residues. This chain's CDR3 is CASSRSGNEQFF. In DNA, the CDR3 is TGTGCCAGCAGCCGAAGCGGGAATGAGCAGTTCTTC.

V usage is TRBV6-1 and J usage is TRBJ2-5; D might be TRBD1 or TRBD2, each matching 5 bases. The germline V gene has CDR1 MNHNS and CDR2 SASEGT. With 3 bases removed from V and 4 bases from J, the gap between germline ends came to 18 bases. This CDR3 comprises 16 residues. The CDR3 coding sequence is TGTGCCAGCAGTGACTTTAGGGGAGAAGTAGGAGAGACCCAGTACTTC. It is translated as CASSDFRGEVGETQYF.

The chain recombines TRBV19 with TRBJ2-7; D might be TRBD2 (6 bases). Between the trimmed V and J ends, which lost 5 bases and 5 bases, there was a span of 13 bases. Germline CDR1 is LNHDA and CDR2 is SQIVND (reference sequence). This CDR3 spans 13 amino acids. As DNA, the CDR3 is TGTGCCAGTAGTGGGTGGGGAGGTGACGAGCAGTACTTC. It encodes CASSGWGGDEQYF.

The rearrangement uses TRBV9 and TRBJ2-1; no clear D gene. V dropped 7 bases and J dropped 3 bases, with 14 bases sitting between them. Germline V CDR1 and CDR2: SGDLS, YYNGEE. The CDR3 contains 14 residues. CDR3 in amino acids: CASSKMDRYNEQFF. Written as DNA, the CDR3 is TGTGCCAGCTCTAAGATGGACCGCTACAATGAGCAGTTCTTC.

Comments on this clone: Other DNA sequences from this sample encode an identical CDR3 as well. This chain joins TRBV18 and TRBJ2-5; D remains ambiguous. Germline V gene lookup returns CDR1 KGHSH and CDR2 LQKENI. CDR3 length: 13 amino acids. V was pared by 3 bases and J by 4 bases, with 9 bases between. CDR3 sequence: CASSPDSGETQYF. CDR3 DNA: TGTGCCAGCTCACCCGATTCGGGAGAGACCCAGTACTTC. Based on the CDR3 plus reference TRBV18 and TRBJ2-5, the full variable domain is NAGVMQNPRHLVRRRGQEARLRCSPMKGHSHVYWYRQLPEEGLKFMVYLQKENIIDESGMPKERFSAEFPKEGPSILRIQQVVRGDSAAYFCASSPDSGETQYFGPGTRLLVL.

The chain has TRBV7-3 and TRBJ2-2; D unclear. V was clipped by 1 base and J by 4 bases, with 13 bases between them. Germline V gives CDR1 SGHTA, CDR2 FQGTGA. The CDR3 is 16 amino acids. The CDR3 nucleotides are TGTGCCAGCAGCTTAAAGACTGACCCTAGCACCGGGGAGCTGTTTTTT. Its translation: CASSLKTDPSTGELFF.

This clone appeared many times. The chain is built from TRBV11-2 and TRBJ1-3; D remains ambiguous. Per the germline V gene, CDR1 is SGHAT and CDR2 is FQNNGV. This CDR3 has 15 residues. Trimming removed 4 bases from V and 0 bases from J, with 10 bases in between. CDR3 in amino acids: CASSSLKGSGNTIYF. The CDR3 DNA is TGTGCCAGCAGCTCCCTCAAGGGCTCTGGAAACACCATATATTTT.

V gene TRBV11-2 combines with J gene TRBJ2-2, with 8 bases fitting TRBD1. This CDR3 has 17 residues. Germline V gene sequence: CDR1 SGHAT, CDR2 FQNNGV. V shed 6 bases and J 5 bases; nucleotides not matched to a gene: 14. CDR3 nucleotide sequence: TGTGCCAGCAGGGGCGGACAGGGCATTCGTACGACCGGGGAGCTGTTTTTT. Residues: CASRGGQGIRTTGELFF.

The rearrangement joins TRBV19 to TRBJ2-1; D is possibly TRBD2 (6 bases). The V gene's germline CDR1 is LNHDA and CDR2 SQIVND (reference sequence). V was clipped by 5 bases and J by 8 bases, with 13 bases between them. The CDR3 is made up of 13 amino acids. CDR3 region: CASSRRGIHEQFF. In DNA, the CDR3 is TGTGCCAGTAGTCGGCGGGGTATCCATGAGCAGTTCTTC.

The chain is built from TRBV5-1 and TRBJ1-4; the match to TRBD1 covers 9 bases. The length of the CDR3 is 14 residues. Germline V gene data show CDR1 as SGHRS and CDR2 as YFSETQ. V trimming: 4 bases; J trimming: 7 bases; junction bases outside the gene matches: 5. The CDR3: CASSAGTGSEKLFF. The CDR3 DNA reads TGCGCCAGCAGCGCCGGGACAGGGAGTGAAAAACTGTTTTTT.

This clone was picked up a small number of times. The V call is TRBV6-9, the J call TRBJ1-5; D not resolved. V lost 7 bases and J lost 5, with 33 bases in between. Germline V gene lookup returns CDR1 MNHGY and CDR2 SVAAGI. This CDR3 region has 20 residues. CDR3 sequence: CASIFLRFLPRVREYQPQHF. CDR3 nucleotide sequence: TGTGCCAGCATCTTCTTGAGGTTTCTCCCTCGTGTAAGGGAATATCAGCCCCAGCATTTT.

The genes are TRBV7-2 and TRBJ2-2; D possibly corresponds to TRBD1 (5 bases). Trimming left V 5 bases short and J 9 bases short, with 19 bases between. Per germline, CDR1 SGHTA and CDR2 FQGNSA. This CDR3 is 15 amino acids long. CDR3 nucleotide sequence: TGTGCCAGCAGCAAACAAGGGGCCCTAGGCCGGGAGCTGTTTTTT. Translating it yields CASSKQGALGRELFF. Full variable domain (rest looked up from reference TRBV7-2 and TRBJ2-2): GAGVSQSPSNKVTEKGKDVELRCDPISGHTALYWYRQSLGQGLEFLIYFQGNSAPDKSGLPSDRFSAERTGGSVSTLTIQRTQQEDSAVYLCASSKQGALGRELFFGEGSRLTVL.

CDR3 residues: CASSQQPGLTTYNEQFF. CDR3 bases: TGCGCCAGCAGCCAACAACCGGGACTCACAACCTACAATGAGCAGTTCTTC. The chain recombines TRBV4-1 with TRBJ2-1, with a possible D match to TRBD2 (6 bases). The CDR3 is 17 amino acids. Deletions cut 2 bases from V and 2 bases from J, with 16 bases between. Looked up from germline, CDR1 is MGHRA and CDR2 is YSYEKL.

This sequence joins TRBV27 and TRBJ2-1; 10 nucleotides agree with TRBD2. V lost 3 bases and J lost 10; bases outside the gene matches: 12. The CDR3 has 16 amino acids. The germline V gene encodes CDR1 MNHEY and CDR2 SMNVEV (reference sequence). The CDR3 loop is CASSFYTSGDRKEQFF. The CDR3 DNA sequence: TGTGCCAGCAGTTTCTACACTAGCGGGGACCGGAAAGAGCAGTTCTTC.

The sample holds many counts of this clone. The gene calls are TRBV7-2 and TRBJ1-1, with a weak D call TRBD1 (5 bases). The CDR3 has 15 amino acids. Trimming pared 4 bases from V and 0 bases from J, leaving 12 bases between. Germline loops: CDR1 SGHTA, CDR2 FQGNSA. The CDR3 DNA sequence: TGTGCCAGCAGCTCCGGGGGGGGAGTGAACACTGAAGCTTTCTTT. It codes for CASSSGGGVNTEAFF.

The rearrangement uses TRBV7-9 and TRBJ1-2; TRBD1 matches 7 bases. The CDR3 is made up of 11 amino acids. The trim removed 4 bases at V and 8 bases at J, leaving 1 base unmatched. Germline assignment: CDR1 SEHNR and CDR2 FQNEAQ (reference sequence). For the CDR3, the DNA is TGTGCCAGCAGCTACAGGGGAGGCTACACCTTC. This gives the protein CASSYRGGYTF.

The rearrangement joins TRBV19 to TRBJ2-1; 7 bases line up with TRBD2. Germline CDR1 LNHDA, CDR2 SQIVND (reference sequence). The ends lost 5 bases at V and 3 bases at J; junction bases unmatched: 1. The CDR3 is 13 residues long. In DNA form, the CDR3 reads TGTGCCAGTAGTGCTAGCGGCTACAATGAGCAGTTCTTC. It specifies CASSASGYNEQFF.

This rearrangement joins TRBV2 to TRBJ2-1; D uncertain. The CDR3 length is 14 residues. The ends were cut back, 4 bases at V and 10 bases at J, with 17 bases in the middle. The V gene's germline CDR1 is SNHLY and CDR2 FYNNEI. Here the CDR3 DNA reads TGTGCCAGCAGTGGAGCGATCTCCTTCAGAGAGCAGTTCTTC. Encoded protein: CASSGAISFREQFF.

The chain couples TRBV4-2 to TRBJ1-5; D perhaps matches TRBD1 (5 bases). This CDR3 is 14 amino acids long. Trimming removed 5 bases at V and 4 bases at J, with 12 bases between. Germline loops: CDR1 LGHNA, CDR2 YNFKEQ. In DNA form, the CDR3 reads TGTGCCAGCAGCAAAGGACAAGAGAATCAGCCCCAGCATTTT. Translated, it gives CASSKGQENQPQHF.